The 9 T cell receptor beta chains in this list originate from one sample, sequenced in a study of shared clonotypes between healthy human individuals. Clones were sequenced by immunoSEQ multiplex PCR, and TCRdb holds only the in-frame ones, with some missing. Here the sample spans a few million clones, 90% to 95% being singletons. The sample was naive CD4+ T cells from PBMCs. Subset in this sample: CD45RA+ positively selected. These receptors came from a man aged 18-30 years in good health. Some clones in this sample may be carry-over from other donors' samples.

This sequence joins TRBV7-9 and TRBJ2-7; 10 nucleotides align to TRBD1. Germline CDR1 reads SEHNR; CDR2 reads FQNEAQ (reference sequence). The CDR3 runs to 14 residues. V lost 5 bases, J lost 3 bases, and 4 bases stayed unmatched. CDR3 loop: CASSRTGGVYEQYF. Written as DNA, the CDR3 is TGTGCCAGCAGCCGGACAGGGGGAGTCTACGAGCAGTACTTC.

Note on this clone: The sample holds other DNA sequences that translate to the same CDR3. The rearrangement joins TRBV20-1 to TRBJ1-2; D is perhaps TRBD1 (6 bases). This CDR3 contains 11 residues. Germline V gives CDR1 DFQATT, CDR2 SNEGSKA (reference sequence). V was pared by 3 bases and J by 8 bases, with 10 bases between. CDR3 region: CSASRGGGYTF. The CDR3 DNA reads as TGCAGTGCTAGCAGGGGAGGCGGCTACACCTTC.

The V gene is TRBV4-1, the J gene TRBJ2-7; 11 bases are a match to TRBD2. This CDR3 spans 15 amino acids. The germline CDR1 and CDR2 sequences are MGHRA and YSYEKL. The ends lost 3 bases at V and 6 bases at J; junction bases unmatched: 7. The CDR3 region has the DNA TGCGCCAGCAGCCAGATAGCGGGAGGGGAAGGCGAGCAGTACTTC. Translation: CASSQIAGGEGEQYF.

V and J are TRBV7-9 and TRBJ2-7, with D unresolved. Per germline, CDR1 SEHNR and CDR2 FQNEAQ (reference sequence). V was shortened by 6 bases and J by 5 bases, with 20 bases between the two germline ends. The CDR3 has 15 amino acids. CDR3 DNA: TGTGCCAGCAGTCCGTCGGGTTGGGGAAGGAACGAGCAGTACTTC. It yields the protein CASSPSGWGRNEQYF.

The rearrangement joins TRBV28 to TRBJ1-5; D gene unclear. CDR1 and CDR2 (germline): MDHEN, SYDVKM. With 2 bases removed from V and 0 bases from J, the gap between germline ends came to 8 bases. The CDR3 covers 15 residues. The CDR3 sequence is CASSLRSGSNQPQHF. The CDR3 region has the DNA TGTGCCAGCAGTTTAAGGTCAGGTAGCAATCAGCCCCAGCATTTT.

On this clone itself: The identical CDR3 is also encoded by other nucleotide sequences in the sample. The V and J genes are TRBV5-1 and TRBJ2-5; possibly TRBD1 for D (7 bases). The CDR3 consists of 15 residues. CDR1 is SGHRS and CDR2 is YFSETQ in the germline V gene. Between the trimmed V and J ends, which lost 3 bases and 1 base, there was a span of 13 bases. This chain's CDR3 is CASSSAGTAQETQYF. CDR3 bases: TGCGCCAGCAGCTCGGCGGGGACAGCCCAAGAGACCCAGTACTTC.

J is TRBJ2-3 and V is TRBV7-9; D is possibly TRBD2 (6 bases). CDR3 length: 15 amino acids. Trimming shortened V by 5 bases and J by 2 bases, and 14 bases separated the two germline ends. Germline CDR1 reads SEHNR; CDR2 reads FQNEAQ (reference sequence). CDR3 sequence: CASSRPAGPTDTQYF. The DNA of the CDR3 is TGTGCCAGCAGCCGACCAGCGGGCCCCACAGATACGCAGTATTTT.

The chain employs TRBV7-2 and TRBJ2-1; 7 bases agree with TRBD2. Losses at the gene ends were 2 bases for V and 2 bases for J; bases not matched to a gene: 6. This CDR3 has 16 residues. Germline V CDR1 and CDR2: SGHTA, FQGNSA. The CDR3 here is CASSLRGGGAYNEQFF. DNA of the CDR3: TGTGCCAGCAGCTTACGTGGGGGAGGGGCCTACAATGAGCAGTTCTTC.

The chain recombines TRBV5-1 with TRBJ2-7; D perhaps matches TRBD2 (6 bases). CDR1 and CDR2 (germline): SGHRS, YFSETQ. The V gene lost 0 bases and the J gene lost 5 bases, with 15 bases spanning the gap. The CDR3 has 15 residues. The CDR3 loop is CASSLVADGSNEQYF. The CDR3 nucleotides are TGCGCCAGCAGCTTGGTAGCGGACGGCAGCAACGAGCAGTACTTC.